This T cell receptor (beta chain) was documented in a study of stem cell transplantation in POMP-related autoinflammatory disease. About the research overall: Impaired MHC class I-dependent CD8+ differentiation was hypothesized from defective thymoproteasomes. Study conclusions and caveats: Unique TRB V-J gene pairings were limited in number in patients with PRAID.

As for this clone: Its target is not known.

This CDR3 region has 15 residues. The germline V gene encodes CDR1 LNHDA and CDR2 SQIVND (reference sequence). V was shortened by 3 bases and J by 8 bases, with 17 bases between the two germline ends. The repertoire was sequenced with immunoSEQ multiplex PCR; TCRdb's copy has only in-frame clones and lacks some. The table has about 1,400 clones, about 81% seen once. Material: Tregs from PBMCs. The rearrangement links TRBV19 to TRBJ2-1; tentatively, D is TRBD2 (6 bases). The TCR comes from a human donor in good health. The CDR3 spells CASSIPTGVVDEQFF. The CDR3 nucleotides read TGTGCCAGTAGTATCCCAACGGGGGTGGTCGATGAGCAGTTCTTC. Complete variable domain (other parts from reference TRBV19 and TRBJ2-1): DGGITQSPKYLFRKEGQNVTLSCEQNLNHDAMYWYRQDPGQGLRLIYYSQIVNDFQKGDIAEGYSVSREKKESFPLTVTSAQKNPTAFYLCASSIPTGVVDEQFFGPGTRLTVL.